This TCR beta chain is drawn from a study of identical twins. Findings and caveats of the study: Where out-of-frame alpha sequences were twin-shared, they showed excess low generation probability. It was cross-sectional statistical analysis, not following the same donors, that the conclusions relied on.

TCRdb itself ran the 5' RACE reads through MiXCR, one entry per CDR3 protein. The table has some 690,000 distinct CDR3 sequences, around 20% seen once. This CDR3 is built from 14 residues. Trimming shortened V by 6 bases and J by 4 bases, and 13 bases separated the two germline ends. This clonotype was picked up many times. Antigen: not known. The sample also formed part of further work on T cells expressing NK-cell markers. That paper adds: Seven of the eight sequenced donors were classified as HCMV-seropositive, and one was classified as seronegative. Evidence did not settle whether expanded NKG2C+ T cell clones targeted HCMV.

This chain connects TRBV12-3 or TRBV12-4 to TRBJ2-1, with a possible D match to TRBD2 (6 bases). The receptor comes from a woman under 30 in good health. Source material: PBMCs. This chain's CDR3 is CASRMWGEYNEQFF. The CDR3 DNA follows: TGTGCCAGCAGGATGTGGGGGGAATACAATGAGCAGTTCTTC.